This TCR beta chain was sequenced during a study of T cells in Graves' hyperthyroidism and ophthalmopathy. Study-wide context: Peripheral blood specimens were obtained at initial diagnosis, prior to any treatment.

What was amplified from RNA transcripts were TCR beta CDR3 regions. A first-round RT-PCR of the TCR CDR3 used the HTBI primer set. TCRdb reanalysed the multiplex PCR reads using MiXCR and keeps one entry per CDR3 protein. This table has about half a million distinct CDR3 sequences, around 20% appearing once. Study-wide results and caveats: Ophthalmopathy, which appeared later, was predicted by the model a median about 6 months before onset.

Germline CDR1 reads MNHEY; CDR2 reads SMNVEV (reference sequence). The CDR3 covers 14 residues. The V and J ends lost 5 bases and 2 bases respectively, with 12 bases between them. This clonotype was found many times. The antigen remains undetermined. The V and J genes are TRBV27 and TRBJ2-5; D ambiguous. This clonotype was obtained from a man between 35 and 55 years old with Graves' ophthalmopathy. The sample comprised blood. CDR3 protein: CASSPWNSQETQYF. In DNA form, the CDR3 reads TGTGCCAGCAGTCCCTGGAATTCGCAAGAGACCCAGTACTTC.